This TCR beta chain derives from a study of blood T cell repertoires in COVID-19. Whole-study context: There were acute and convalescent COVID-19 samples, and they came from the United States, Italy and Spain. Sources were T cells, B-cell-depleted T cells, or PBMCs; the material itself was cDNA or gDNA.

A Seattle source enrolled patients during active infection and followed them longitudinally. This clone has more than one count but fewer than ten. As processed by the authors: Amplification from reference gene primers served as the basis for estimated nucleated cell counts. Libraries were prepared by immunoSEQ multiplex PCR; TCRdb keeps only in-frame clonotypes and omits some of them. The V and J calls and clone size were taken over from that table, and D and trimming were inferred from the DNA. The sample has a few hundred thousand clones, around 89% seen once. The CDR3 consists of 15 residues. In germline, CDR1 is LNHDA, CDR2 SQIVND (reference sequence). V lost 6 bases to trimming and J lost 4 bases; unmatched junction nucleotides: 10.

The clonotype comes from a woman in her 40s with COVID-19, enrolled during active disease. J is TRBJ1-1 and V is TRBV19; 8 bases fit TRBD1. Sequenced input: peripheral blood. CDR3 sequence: CASRNRGKGITEAFF. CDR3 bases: TGTGCCAGTAGGAACAGGGGGAAGGGTATCACTGAAGCTTTCTTT.